The 26 T cell receptor beta chains listed next were all sequenced from one sample in a study of cytomegalovirus exposure and HLA in healthy donors. With 60 Vbeta and 13 Jbeta primers, the PCR was carried out. Method: immunoSEQ multiplex PCR; TCRdb's copy keeps in-frame clones and lacks some. The sample lists over 75,000 clones; approximately 80% were seen once. The sequenced sample was PBMCs. The receptors were sampled from a man aged 55-75 years in good health and CMV-seropositive.

This chain connects TRBV29-1 to TRBJ1-1; weak D call: TRBD1 (6 bases). Trimming took 4 bases from V and 5 from J, leaving 14 bases between them. CDR3 length: 13 amino acids. Germline-derived CDR1 and CDR2 are SQVTM and ANQGSEA. This CDR3 is CSVGRGGQTEAFF. CDR3 in DNA: TGCAGCGTTGGTAGGGGGGGGCAGACTGAAGCTTTCTTT.

V and J are TRBV5-4 and TRBJ2-2; 8 bases fit TRBD2. CDR3 length equals 18 residues. Germline-derived CDR1 and CDR2 are SGHNT and YYREEE (reference sequence). With V trimmed by 4 bases and J by 4 bases, 15 bases remained unmatched. Here the CDR3 DNA reads TGTGCCAGCAGCCCGGTGGGGCTTACTAGCGGCTCCACCGGGGAGCTGTTTTTT. Its translation: CASSPVGLTSGSTGELFF.

The J gene is TRBJ2-4, the V gene TRBV9; a possible D gene is TRBD2 (5 bases). The CDR3 sequence is 13 residues long. V was pared by 3 bases and J by 8 bases, with 12 bases between. In germline, CDR1 is SGDLS, CDR2 YYNGEE. CDR3 residues: CASSAGEQYIQYF. The DNA of the CDR3 is TGTGCCAGCAGCGCCGGGGAACAGTACATTCAGTACTTC.

This clone came up a few times. At one end the junction does not follow the germline gene, possibly because of a read error. The V gene is TRBV5-4, the J gene TRBJ2-6; tentatively, D is TRBD2 (7 bases). The CDR3 is made up of 13 amino acids. CDR1 is SGHNT, CDR2 YYREEE, per germline (reference sequence). Written as DNA, the CDR3 is TGTGCCAGCAGCTTCCGTACAGGGACTATCGAATCATTC. It yields the protein CASSFRTGTIESF.

The rearrangement joins TRBV18 to TRBJ2-7; 9 nucleotides agree with TRBD1. CDR3 length equals 15 residues. The V segment lost 1 base and the J segment 7 bases; nucleotides outside the gene matches: 8. The germline gives CDR1 KGHSH, CDR2 LQKENI. CDR3 nucleotides: TGTGCCAGCTCACCACTGGGACAGGGTATGGGGGAGCAGTACTTC. Encoded protein: CASSPLGQGMGEQYF.

V usage is TRBV6-1 and J usage is TRBJ1-5; D is unresolved. The CDR3 loop spans 15 amino acids. CDR1 MNHNS and CDR2 SASEGT come from the germline V gene. V was pared by 6 bases and J by 2 bases, with 14 bases between. CDR3 nucleotide sequence: TGTGCCAGCAGCGATAACAGAAGAGGCAATCAGCCCCAGCATTTT. The encoded protein is CASSDNRRGNQPQHF.

This clone showed up just once. The V gene is TRBV12-5, the J gene TRBJ2-2; TRBD1 might be the D (6 bases). The CDR3 extends over 11 amino acids. V gave up 9 bases and J gave up 4 bases, with 6 bases separating them. Germline V lookup: CDR1 LGHNT, CDR2 FRNRAP. The CDR3 DNA reads TGTGCTAGCAGGGGCACCGGGGAGCTGTTTTTT. Its translation is CASRGTGELFF.

V gene TRBV7-9 combines with J gene TRBJ1-6; D unresolved. The germline V gene has CDR1 SEHNR and CDR2 FQNEAQ (reference sequence). The CDR3 has 13 residues. V gave up 0 bases and J gave up 7 bases, with 4 bases separating them. CDR3 sequence: CASSLAQNSPLHF. The CDR3 region has the DNA TGTGCCAGCAGCTTAGCTCAGAATTCACCCCTCCACTTT.

The J gene is TRBJ1-1, the V gene TRBV18; D is unclear. This CDR3 has 16 amino acids. Per the germline V gene, CDR1 is KGHSH and CDR2 is LQKENI. Trimming removed 0 bases from V and 1 base from J, with 12 bases in between. For the CDR3, the DNA is TGTGCCAGCTCACCACCGACCGGGGTCACGAACACTGAAGCTTTCTTT. It is translated as CASSPPTGVTNTEAFF.

This rearrangement joins TRBV7-2 to TRBJ1-3; D uncertain. The CDR3 spans 15 residues. CDR1 SGHTA and CDR2 FQGNSA come from the germline V gene. Trimming removed 3 bases from V and 0 bases from J, with 9 bases in between. The CDR3 sequence: CASSFNSRSGNTIYF. The CDR3 DNA reads as TGTGCCAGCAGCTTTAATAGCCGCTCTGGAAACACCATATATTTT. The complete variable domain, with remaining parts taken from reference TRBV7-2 and TRBJ1-3, reads GAGVSQSPSNKVTEKGKDVELRCDPISGHTALYWYRQSLGQGLEFLIYFQGNSAPDKSGLPSDRFSAERTGGSVSTLTIQRTQQEDSAVYLCASSFNSRSGNTIYFGEGSWLTVV.

The chain joins TRBV18 to TRBJ1-5; TRBD1 matches 7 bases. Unmatched junction bases numbered 5, after V lost 3 bases and J lost 3 bases. This CDR3 is built from 15 residues. Germline loops: CDR1 KGHSH, CDR2 LQKENI. CDR3 region: CASSPRGTANQPQHF. The CDR3 bases are TGTGCCAGCTCACCGCGCGGGACAGCCAATCAGCCCCAGCATTTT. The entire variable domain, with the rest obtained from reference TRBV18 and TRBJ1-5, is as follows: NAGVMQNPRHLVRRRGQEARLRCSPMKGHSHVYWYRQLPEEGLKFMVYLQKENIIDESGMPKERFSAEFPKEGPSILRIQQVVRGDSAAYFCASSPRGTANQPQHFGDGTRLSIL.

Regarding this clone: The likely explanation is a read error, given a far larger clone one base away. The V call is TRBV5-4, the J call TRBJ1-1, with 9 bases identical to TRBD1. Trimming removed 4 bases from V and 3 bases from J; junction bases left unmatched: 4. This CDR3 is built from 14 residues. Germline assignment: CDR1 SGHNT and CDR2 YYREEE (reference sequence). The CDR3 DNA sequence: TGTGCCAGCAGCGGGGACAGGGAGCACACTGAAGCTTTCTTT. Its translation: CASSGDREHTEAFF.

The sample holds a few counts of this clone. The chain combines TRBV5-1 with TRBJ2-5; 11 bases line up with TRBD2. CDR3 length equals 16 residues. V shed 6 bases, J shed 0 bases, and the junction held 7 bases outside the gene matches. Germline V gene data show CDR1 as SGHRS and CDR2 as YFSETQ. In DNA, the CDR3 is TGCGCCAGCACGCCCCGACTAGCGGGGAACCAAGAGACCCAGTACTTC. It specifies CASTPRLAGNQETQYF.

This chain connects TRBV10-3 to TRBJ2-3; 10 nucleotides agree with TRBD2. The CDR3 runs 16 residues. Germline assignment: CDR1 ENHRY and CDR2 SYGVKD. Unmatched junction bases numbered 6, after V lost 4 bases and J lost 2 bases. In DNA, the CDR3 is TGTGCCATCAGTGGGGAAGCGGGGGGGCTCACAGATACGCAGTATTTT. Translating it yields CAISGEAGGLTDTQYF.

V is TRBV2 and J is TRBJ2-1; 10 bases map to TRBD2. J lost 6 bases, V lost 4 bases, and 6 bases had no gene match. This CDR3 region has 15 residues. Germline V gene data show CDR1 as SNHLY and CDR2 as FYNNEI. CDR3 nucleotides: TGTGCCAGCAGTGTCGCAGCGGGGGGGCCCAATGAGCAGTTCTTC. Translation: CASSVAAGGPNEQFF. Full variable domain (remainder filled in from reference TRBV2 and TRBJ2-1): EPEVTQTPSHQVTQMGQEVILRCVPISNHLYFYWYRQILGQKVEFLVSFYNNEISEKSEIFDDQFSVERPDGSNFTLKIRSTKLEDSAMYFCASSVAAGGPNEQFFGPGTRLTVL.

The chain links TRBV4-3 to TRBJ2-5, with D perhaps TRBD2 (7 bases). This CDR3 has 15 residues. Germline loops: CDR1 LGHNA, CDR2 YSLEER. V lost 0 bases and J lost 7, with 15 bases in between. The CDR3 loop is CASSQDRGAIVTQYF. The CDR3 DNA reads as TGCGCCAGCAGCCAAGATCGGGGGGCCATAGTGACCCAGTACTTC.

This chain uses TRBV7-2 with TRBJ2-2; D ambiguous. This CDR3 is 15 amino acids long. Per germline, CDR1 SGHTA and CDR2 FQGNSA. V was shortened by 3 bases and J by 2 bases, with 10 bases between the two germline ends. The CDR3 protein is CASSFQQINTGELFF. CDR3 nucleotide sequence: TGTGCCAGCAGCTTTCAACAGATCAACACCGGGGAGCTGTTTTTT.

The J gene is TRBJ1-6, the V gene TRBV15, with D possibly TRBD1 on 6 matching bases. Trimming stripped 0 bases from V and 10 bases from J, with 13 bases between. The CDR3 loop spans 15 amino acids. Germline V gene lookup returns CDR1 LNHNV and CDR2 YYDKDF (reference sequence). CDR3 region: CATSRDATGRSPLHF. DNA of the CDR3: TGTGCCACCAGCAGAGATGCTACAGGGCGGTCACCCCTCCACTTT.

This clone turned up a few times. The chain employs TRBV29-1 and TRBJ2-1, with 11 bases matching TRBD2. Germline loops: CDR1 SQVTM, CDR2 ANQGSEA. V dropped 3 bases and J dropped 8; count of bases not matched to a gene: 9. This CDR3 has 15 amino acids. The CDR3 DNA follows: TGCAGCGTTGATTGGAGACTAGCGGGAATAGATGAGCAGTTCTTC. Translating gives CSVDWRLAGIDEQFF.

The rearrangement links TRBV21-1 to TRBJ2-1; the table's D call, TRBD1, has no DNA check behind it. TRBV21-1 is a recognized pseudogene. The CDR3 loop spans 12 amino acids. CDR3 loop: CASSKDETVQFF. The CDR3 nucleotides are TGTGCCAGCAGCAAAGACGAGACAGTACAGTTCTTC.

In this sample, this clone turned up once. The J gene is TRBJ1-5, the V gene TRBV5-6, with 8 bases lining up with TRBD1. From germline, CDR1 is SGHDT and CDR2 YYEEEE. J was trimmed by 1 base and V by 4 bases; bases with no gene match: 13. This CDR3 spans 18 amino acids. CDR3 sequence (DNA): TGTGCCAGCAGCACACTCCGGGACAGGAGTTTGAGCAATCAGCCCCAGCATTTT. Translated, it gives CASSTLRDRSLSNQPQHF.

CDR3 nucleotide sequence: TGTGCCAGCAGACGCAGCGGCCAAGAGACCCAGTACTTC. Amino acid sequence: CASRRSGQETQYF. The chain uses TRBV6-5 and TRBJ2-5; TRBD2 is a possible D gene (5 bases). Germline-derived CDR1 and CDR2 are MNHEY and SVGAGI. Trimming removed 6 bases at V and 1 base at J, with 9 bases between. This CDR3 has 13 amino acids.

The genes are TRBV28 and TRBJ1-5; maybe TRBD1 (5 bases). Between the trimmed V and J ends, which lost 2 bases and 1 base, there was a span of 9 bases. This CDR3 has 15 amino acids. The germline V gene has CDR1 MDHEN and CDR2 SYDVKM. CDR3 sequence reads: CASSLRGLSNQPQHF. The CDR3 coding sequence is TGTGCCAGCAGTTTAAGGGGACTAAGCAATCAGCCCCAGCATTTT. The full variable domain, rest sourced from reference TRBV28 and TRBJ1-5, is DVKVTQSSRYLVKRTGEKVFLECVQDMDHENMFWYRQDPGLGLRLIYFSYDVKMKEKGDIPEGYSVSREKKERFSLILESASTNQTSMYLCASSLRGLSNQPQHFGDGTRLSIL.

This chain links TRBV30 with TRBJ2-3; possible D gene TRBD1, 5 bases. There are 12 residues in the CDR3. Germline V gene data show CDR1 as GTSNPN and CDR2 as SVGIG (reference sequence). V lost 2 bases, J lost 6 bases, and 9 bases lay in between. The DNA for the CDR3 is TGTGCCTGGAGTACTGGGGCCGATACGCAGTATTTT. Residues: CAWSTGADTQYF.

This rearrangement joins TRBV7-6 to TRBJ2-2; D not resolved. The ends were cut back, 2 bases at V and 2 bases at J, with 9 bases in the middle. Germline V gene sequence: CDR1 SGHVS, CDR2 FNYEAQ. The CDR3 is 15 residues long. As DNA, the CDR3 is TGTGCCAGCAGCTTAAGGCGGCTTAACACCGGGGAGCTGTTTTTT. This gives the protein CASSLRRLNTGELFF.

The V call is TRBV5-1, the J call TRBJ2-1, with TRBD1 identical over 7 bases. CDR1 SGHRS and CDR2 YFSETQ come from the germline V gene. The J segment lost 14 bases and the V segment lost 2 bases, leaving 10 bases of the junction unmatched. CDR3 length: 13 amino acids. The CDR3 loop is CASSFASQGDEFF. CDR3 in DNA: TGCGCCAGCAGCTTCGCGTCCCAGGGGGATGAGTTCTTC. The full variable domain, rest sourced from reference TRBV5-1 and TRBJ2-1, is KAGVTQTPRYLIKTRGQQVTLSCSPISGHRSVSWYQQTPGQGLQFLFEYFSETQRNKGNFPGRFSGRQFSNSRSEMNVSTLELGDSALYLCASSFASQGDEFFGPGTRLTVL.